Shown below are 18 T cell receptor beta chains from a single sample sequenced in a study of CD8+CD57+ T cells in acquired aplastic anemia. The use of genomic DNA as template underpinned the TCR beta VDJ and CDR3 profiling. MiXCR was run by TCRdb on the reads, yielding one entry per CDR3 protein. Here the sample spans 190,000 or so distinct CDR3 sequences, less than 50% being singletons. Patients who underwent sequencing had shown CD8+CD57+ cell expansion by flow cytometry. Source material: sorted CD4+, CD8+, or CD8+CD57+ T cells (not recorded which) from PBMCs. The source is a human donor with aplastic anemia.

The chain recombines TRBV19 with TRBJ2-5, with 11 bases lining up with TRBD2. V trimming: 9 bases; J trimming: 1 base; junction bases outside the gene matches: 7. The V gene's germline CDR1 is LNHDA and CDR2 SQIVND (reference sequence). The CDR3 has 15 residues. CDR3 sequence reads: CASRELAGVQETQYF. The CDR3, as DNA: TGTGCCAGCAGAGAACTAGCGGGGGTCCAAGAGACCCAGTACTTC.

This clonotype was seen at least ten times. The chain couples TRBV6-1 to TRBJ1-4; D is ambiguous. The CDR3 is made up of 14 amino acids. The germline V and J ends were trimmed by 3 bases and 0 bases, with 5 bases remaining between them. Germline V gene lookup returns CDR1 MNHNS and CDR2 SASEGT. The CDR3 coding sequence is TGTGCCAGCAGTGACGCGCCAACTAATGAAAAACTGTTTTTT. Translation gives CASSDAPTNEKLFF.

This clonotype was seen many times. CDR3 in DNA: TGCGCCAGCAGCCAAGACCGGGACAGGTCCCTCTTCTTATATGGCTACACCTTC. Translation: CASSQDRDRSLFLYGYTF. The J gene is TRBJ1-2, the V gene TRBV4-3, with 8 bases matching TRBD1. Germline V gene data show CDR1 as LGHNA and CDR2 as YSLEER. The J segment lost 5 bases and the V segment lost 0 bases, leaving 14 bases of the junction unmatched. The CDR3 runs 18 residues.

There are many counts of this clonotype. The gene calls are TRBV2 and TRBJ2-5; maybe TRBD1 (5 bases). The CDR3 consists of 15 residues. The V end lost 4 bases, the J end lost 4 bases, and 16 bases lay between the germline ends. CDR1 and CDR2 from the germline V gene are SNHLY and FYNNEI. This CDR3 reads CASSATVRVGETQYF. The CDR3 nucleotides read TGTGCCAGCAGTGCGACGGTCAGGGTCGGAGAGACCCAGTACTTC.

V is TRBV20-1 and J is TRBJ2-7; D might be TRBD1 (5 bases). Germline V gives CDR1 DFQATT, CDR2 SNEGSKA (reference sequence). The CDR3 is 15 residues long. The V and J ends lost 3 bases and 0 bases respectively, with 15 bases between them. The CDR3, as DNA: TGCAGTGCTAGTGACGGACACGCCAACTCCTACGAGCAGTACTTC. Its protein is CSASDGHANSYEQYF.

This clonotype came up many times. This rearrangement joins TRBV6-2 or TRBV6-3 to TRBJ2-7; no firm D call. Trimming left V 7 bases short and J 0 bases short, with 19 bases between. Germline V gene sequence: CDR1 MNHEY, CDR2 SVGEGT. The CDR3 consists of 16 residues. The CDR3 is CASTINRRRNSYEQYF. The CDR3 coding sequence is TGTGCCAGCACCATCAATCGACGGAGAAACTCCTACGAGCAGTACTTC.

The CDR3 region has the DNA TGTGCCGCGGGGGCTAGCGGGGGGAAAAATAACAATGAGCAGTTCTTC. It specifies CAAGASGGKNNNEQFF. This chain uses TRBV10-3 with TRBJ2-1; 11 bases line up with TRBD2. Per germline, CDR1 ENHRY and CDR2 SYGVKD. The CDR3 loop spans 16 amino acids. Unmatched junction bases numbered 14, after V lost 11 bases and J lost 5 bases.

This clonotype occurred many times. The chain has TRBV27 and TRBJ2-7, with unresolved D. CDR1 and CDR2 (germline): MNHEY, SMNVEV (reference sequence). The CDR3 totals 9 residues. The CDR3 reads CAIYSEQYF. The CDR3, as DNA: TGTGCGATCTACTCTGAGCAGTACTTC.

This rearrangement joins TRBV5-6 to TRBJ2-1, with D tentatively TRBD2 (5 bases). V was pared by 5 bases and J by 10 bases, with 10 bases between. Germline V gives CDR1 SGHDT, CDR2 YYEEEE. This CDR3 is 11 amino acids long. CDR3 protein: CASSRENEQFF. The CDR3 region has the DNA TGTGCCAGCAGTCGGGAAAACGAGCAGTTCTTC.

The chain is built from TRBV6-1 and TRBJ1-3; D not resolved. The CDR3 extends over 13 amino acids. The germline V and J ends were trimmed by 7 bases and 1 base, with 8 bases remaining between them. In germline, CDR1 is MNHNS, CDR2 SASEGT. This chain's CDR3 is CASKKSSGNTIYF. The CDR3 coding sequence is TGTGCCAGCAAGAAATCGTCTGGAAACACCATATATTTT.

This clonotype was observed at least ten times. This sequence joins TRBV5-1 and TRBJ2-1; 8 bases map to TRBD1. CDR1 and CDR2 (germline): SGHRS, YFSETQ. The junction had 11 bases not matched to a gene; V was cut back by 0 bases and J by 9 bases. The CDR3 loop spans 16 amino acids. The DNA of the CDR3 is TGCGCCAGCAGCTTGGGGGGCCAGGGGGCTTCAGGTGAGCAGTTCTTC. It specifies CASSLGGQGASGEQFF.

This clonotype was counted many times. V and J are TRBV20-1 and TRBJ2-5; D is undetermined. The germline gives CDR1 DFQATT, CDR2 SNEGSKA (reference sequence). The V end lost 1 base, the J end lost 2 bases, and 5 bases lay between the germline ends. CDR3 length: 12 amino acids. In DNA form, the CDR3 reads TGCAGTGCTAGAGTCCCTCAAGAGACCCAGTACTTC. Translation: CSARVPQETQYF.

This clonotype was counted many times. V and J are TRBV10-3 and TRBJ2-1; D is uncertain. With 7 bases removed from V and 5 bases from J, the gap between germline ends came to 6 bases. Looked up from germline, CDR1 is ENHRY and CDR2 is SYGVKD. This CDR3 spans 11 amino acids. The chain's CDR3 is CAIKRNNEQFF. CDR3 in DNA: TGTGCCATCAAAAGAAACAATGAGCAGTTCTTC.

In the case of this clonotype: Possible read error: a much larger clone is one base away. The chain uses TRBV5-1 and TRBJ2-2; possible D gene TRBD1, 6 bases. The CDR3 runs 14 residues. Germline CDR1 is SGHRS and CDR2 is YFSETQ. The CDR3 bases are TGCGCCAGCAGCGTGCAGGGGTACACCAGGGAGCTGTTTTTT. Translated, it gives CASSVQGYTRELFF.

The CDR3 DNA reads TGCGCCAGCAGCTTGTTCCTGGAGGGGAACGAGCAGTACTTC. As protein: CASSLFLEGNEQYF. V usage is TRBV5-1 and J usage is TRBJ2-7; D may be TRBD2 (6 bases). Germline CDR1 is SGHRS and CDR2 is YFSETQ. V was shortened by 1 base and J by 5 bases, with 13 bases between the two germline ends. This CDR3 region has 14 residues.

This clonotype was seen a few times. J is TRBJ2-6 and V is TRBV18; no clear D. Per the germline V gene, CDR1 is KGHSH and CDR2 is LQKENI. The CDR3 spans 15 residues. Trimming pared 5 bases from V and 2 bases from J, leaving 10 bases between. The CDR3 is CASSTDETGANVLTF. CDR3 DNA: TGTGCCAGCTCAACCGACGAGACTGGGGCCAACGTCCTGACTTTC.

The chain recombines TRBV25-1 with TRBJ1-1; no firm D call. The CDR3 covers 15 residues. CDR1 is MGHDK, CDR2 SYGVNS, per germline. V lost 6 bases, J lost 0 bases, and 14 bases lay in between. The CDR3 protein is CASRPQRELNTEAFF. The DNA of the CDR3 is TGTGCCAGCAGGCCGCAGAGGGAGCTGAACACTGAAGCTTTCTTT.

This clonotype was detected ten times or more. The chain uses TRBV5-1 and TRBJ1-3; D might be TRBD1 (6 bases). This CDR3 is 15 amino acids long. The V end lost 0 bases, the J end lost 2 bases, and 9 bases lay between the germline ends. Germline V lookup: CDR1 SGHRS, CDR2 YFSETQ. CDR3 nucleotides: TGCGCCAGCAGCTTGGGGCAGGGGACTGGAAACACCATATATTTT. This gives the protein CASSLGQGTGNTIYF.